The 14 T cell receptor beta chains below all came from one sample that was sequenced in a study of T cells after yellow fever vaccination. MiXCR was run by TCRdb on the 5' RACE reads, yielding one entry per CDR3 protein. The table shows about 330,000 distinct CDR3 sequences, with over 4% occurring only once. The sequences come from PBMCs, collected 5 days after the yellow fever booster vaccination. These receptors were obtained from a man younger than 35 who received the YFV17D yellow fever vaccine.

The chain is built from TRBV7-2 and TRBJ2-5, with D perhaps matching TRBD1 (6 bases). V lost 4 bases, J lost 5 bases, and 17 bases lay in between. The germline CDR1 and CDR2 sequences are SGHTA and FQGNSA. The CDR3 sequence is 15 residues long. The CDR3 bases are TGTGCCAGCAGCTCCTCCAGGGGTTCGTACGAGACCCAGTACTTC. Translation: CASSSSRGSYETQYF.

The rearrangement joins TRBV4-3 to TRBJ1-5; D gene ambiguous. The CDR3 runs to 13 residues. Germline V gene data show CDR1 as LGHNA and CDR2 as YSLEER. Trimming removed 1 base at V and 7 bases at J, with 8 bases between. The CDR3 coding sequence is TGCGCCAGCAGCCAAGGGCTGGTGCAGCCCCAGCATTTT. This codes for CASSQGLVQPQHF.

This chain connects TRBV6-5 to TRBJ1-2; no clear D. Trimming stripped 4 bases from V and 8 bases from J, with 14 bases between. The V gene's germline CDR1 is MNHEY and CDR2 SVGAGI. The CDR3 has 13 amino acids. The CDR3 DNA is TGTGCCAGCAGTTCCCGGACGGCGTCAGGCTACACCTTC. It specifies CASSSRTASGYTF.

This clonotype has at least ten counts. This sequence joins TRBV4-1 and TRBJ2-5, with D hard to call. With 0 bases removed from V and 1 base from J, the gap between germline ends came to 9 bases. Germline lookup yields CDR1 MGHRA and CDR2 YSYEKL. This CDR3 comprises 15 residues. CDR3 bases: TGCGCCAGCAGCCAAGATCGAACGCTCCAAGAGACCCAGTACTTC. It codes for CASSQDRTLQETQYF.

The CDR3 sequence is CASSRAGGGNEKLFF. In DNA, the CDR3 is TGTGCCAGCAGCCGAGCAGGGGGGGGTAATGAAAAACTGTTTTTT. The V gene is TRBV3-1, the J gene TRBJ1-4; TRBD1 matches 7 bases. CDR1 LGHDT and CDR2 YNNKEL come from the germline V gene (reference sequence). The CDR3 is 15 amino acids. Germline trimming cut 4 bases from V and 4 bases from J; bases unmatched to any gene: 6.

This clonotype was recorded many times. The V call is TRBV12-3 or TRBV12-4, the J call TRBJ2-7; D uncertain. The CDR3 spans 14 residues. The V and J ends lost 7 bases and 2 bases respectively, with 15 bases between them. The DNA for the CDR3 is TGTGCCAGCAACCCCGACACTGGGGCCTACGAGCAGTACTTC. This codes for CASNPDTGAYEQYF.

This CDR3 is CASSFYSGGTYNEQFF. The DNA of the CDR3 is TGTGCCAGCAGTTTTTACAGCGGGGGGACATACAATGAGCAGTTCTTC. The chain has TRBV2 and TRBJ2-1; TRBD2 matches 9 bases. Per germline, CDR1 SNHLY and CDR2 FYNNEI. Trimming cost V 5 bases and J 4 bases; bases outside gene matches: 9. The CDR3 contains 16 residues. Full variable domain (outside the CDR3, taken from reference TRBV2 and TRBJ2-1): EPEVTQTPSHQVTQMGQEVILRCVPISNHLYFYWYRQILGQKVEFLVSFYNNEISEKSEIFDDQFSVERPDGSNFTLKIRSTKLEDSAMYFCASSFYSGGTYNEQFFGPGTRLTVL.

This clonotype was recorded a few times. The chain links TRBV18 to TRBJ1-1; no clear D gene. The V end lost 8 bases, the J end lost 1 base, and 8 bases lay between the germline ends. Germline V lookup: CDR1 KGHSH, CDR2 LQKENI. This CDR3 has 12 residues. The CDR3 spells CASPGSNTEAFF. The CDR3 DNA reads TGTGCCAGCCCCGGGTCGAACACTGAAGCTTTCTTT. The entire variable domain, with the rest obtained from reference TRBV18 and TRBJ1-1, is as follows: NAGVMQNPRHLVRRRGQEARLRCSPMKGHSHVYWYRQLPEEGLKFMVYLQKENIIDESGMPKERFSAEFPKEGPSILRIQQVVRGDSAAYFCASPGSNTEAFFGQGTRLTVV.

The chain employs TRBV7-2 and TRBJ2-5, with a weak D call TRBD1 (6 bases). Per the germline V gene, CDR1 is SGHTA and CDR2 is FQGNSA. The CDR3 spans 16 residues. V dropped 4 bases and J dropped 3 bases, with 18 bases sitting between them. CDR3 DNA: TGTGCCAGCAGCTCAACAGGGTCTATCTTGAAAGAGACCCAGTACTTC. It translates to CASSSTGSILKETQYF.

The rearrangement links TRBV3-1 to TRBJ2-7; D not certain. The CDR3 length is 13 residues. Germline lookup yields CDR1 LGHDT and CDR2 YNNKEL (reference sequence). The ends were cut back, 2 bases at V and 2 bases at J, with 7 bases in the middle. The CDR3 loop reads CASSQWTPYEQYV. CDR3 DNA sequence: TGTGCCAGCAGCCAATGGACCCCCTACGAGCAGTACGTC.

CDR3 nucleotide sequence: TGTGCCAGCAGTCGTGGGGACAGCTACGAGCAGTACTTC. Its translation: CASSRGDSYEQYF. The rearrangement uses TRBV12-3 or TRBV12-4 and TRBJ2-7; the match to TRBD1 covers 7 bases. The CDR3 is 13 amino acids. Unmatched junction bases numbered 4, after V lost 5 bases and J lost 3 bases.

The chain uses TRBV9 and TRBJ2-2, with D perhaps matching TRBD1 (6 bases). CDR3 length: 15 residues. In germline, CDR1 is SGDLS, CDR2 YYNGEE. V lost 0 bases and J lost 5, with 11 bases in between. CDR3 region: CASSVETGGTGELFF. CDR3 in DNA: TGTGCCAGCAGCGTAGAGACAGGCGGGACCGGGGAGCTGTTTTTT. The whole variable domain, filled in from reference TRBV9 and TRBJ2-2, reads DSGVTQTPKHLITATGQRVTLRCSPRSGDLSVYWYQQSLDQGLQFLIQYYNGEERAKGNILERFSAQQFPDLHSELNLSSLELGDSALYFCASSVETGGTGELFFGEGSRLTVL.

This chain uses TRBV4-3 with TRBJ1-2; 10 nucleotides agree with TRBD1. Trimming removed 1 base from V and 7 bases from J; junction bases left unmatched: 9. This CDR3 contains 16 residues. CDR1 is LGHNA and CDR2 is YSLEER in the germline V gene. The CDR3 here is CASSQATGQGIIGYTF. CDR3 nucleotide sequence: TGCGCCAGCAGCCAAGCTACGGGACAGGGGATTATTGGCTACACCTTC.

CDR3 residues: CASSYSSRAVYEQYF. The CDR3 DNA reads TGTGCCAGCAGTTACTCTAGCAGGGCGGTATACGAGCAGTACTTC. This sequence joins TRBV6-5 and TRBJ2-7; maybe TRBD1 (5 bases). The CDR3 contains 15 residues. From germline, CDR1 is MNHEY and CDR2 SVGAGI. The V gene lost 0 bases and the J gene lost 4 bases, with 13 bases spanning the gap.